This T cell receptor beta chain was identified during a study of breast tumors, draining lymph nodes, adjacent tissues. General study findings and limits: Tumor and nontumor repertoires were significantly more similar in luminal-like than in basal-like breast cancer. Tumors had less TCR diversity than lymph nodes, more than nontumor tissue.

TCRdb used MiXCR to reprocess the multiplex PCR reads, holding one entry per CDR3 protein. This table has 66,000 or so distinct CDR3 sequences, approximately 47% appearing once. On this clonotype itself: The antigen remains unidentified.

Germline V lookup: CDR1 MDHEN, CDR2 SYDVKM. There are 13 residues in the CDR3. Deletions cut 3 bases from V and 10 bases from J, with 15 bases between. Material: breast tumor tissue. The chain employs TRBV28 and TRBJ1-2, with D uncertain. This receptor was obtained from a female donor with breast cancer. Some clones in this sample may be carry-over from other donors' samples. The CDR3 coding sequence is TGTGCCAGCAGTTTGGTAGAAAACCCACACTACACCTTC. Translated, it gives CASSLVENPHYTF.